This TCR beta chain comes out of a study of CD8+ T cells in alopecia areata. Treatment here: oral pan-JAK inhibitor, 5-10 mg twice daily. Germline V gene data show CDR1 as MDHEN and CDR2 as SYDVKM. Between the trimmed V and J ends, which lost 6 bases and 0 bases, there was a span of 12 bases. The CDR3 contains 14 residues. Following RNA extraction, reverse transcription yielded cDNA that acted as the sequencing template. Libraries were prepared by immunoSEQ multiplex PCR; TCRdb keeps only in-frame clonotypes and omits some of them. The sample has about 40,000 clones, roughly 92% seen once. The chain joins TRBV28 to TRBJ2-7, with no clear D. Sequences were derived from CD8+ T cells sorted from blood, sampled at week 24, from a patient treated with tofacitinib. The receptor was derived from a human donor with alopecia areata. CDR3 sequence: CASSPAVFSYEQYF. The CDR3 region has the DNA TGTGCCAGCAGCCCTGCAGTTTTCTCCTACGAGCAGTACTTC. The full variable domain, rest sourced from reference TRBV28 and TRBJ2-7, is DVKVTQSSRYLVKRTGEKVFLECVQDMDHENMFWYRQDPGLGLRLIYFSYDVKMKEKGDIPEGYSVSREKKERFSLILESASTNQTSMYLCASSPAVFSYEQYFGPGTRLTVT.